This TCR beta chain is drawn from a study of blood T cell repertoires in COVID-19 (dated by TCRdb to the early 2020s). With respect to the entire study: Samples covering the acute and convalescent phases of COVID-19 were provided by collaborators in the United States, Italy and Spain. The samples were drawn from two sources: the first 160 participants of the ongoing ImmuneRACE study, and over 1,000 subjects contributed by 6 global collaborators. The material from the prospective study consisted of cDNA or gDNA derived from T cells, B-cell-depleted T cells, or PBMCs. A freely available public database, intended as a resource for researchers studying the immune response to SARS-CoV-2, is where the repertoires were released. Sample metadata almost always included a de-identified subject ID, COVID-19 status, age in years and sex. HLA class I and class II types, where available, came from metadata supplied by the sample provider rather than from assay-based typing. Deeply sampled blood TCRbeta repertoires from subjects exposed to, actively infected with, or recovered from COVID-19 were included in the dataset.

The CDR3 goes from the cysteine to the phenylalanine over 13 residues. Only the CDR3 portion is preserved as DNA: 39 bases, with reading frame beginning at the first base. Via the germline V gene, CDR1 is MDHEN and CDR2 SYDVKM. Trimmed from V: 6 bases; trimmed from J: 1 base; junction bases lacking a gene match: 0. This clone was counted between two and nine times. Its target antigen remains unknown. One base away there is no much larger clone; base qualities are not given. TCRbeta CDR3 regions were amplified from genomic DNA using the immunoSEQ Assay, a bias-controlled multiplex PCR. Per the source publication's procedure: The number of nucleated cells in each sample was estimated from the amplification of reference gene primers within the assay. To quantify the absolute abundance of each unique TCRbeta CDR3 rearrangement, sequence reads were collapsed and filtered. For each sample, productive Simpson clonality was calculated as the square root of Simpson's diversity index over productive rearrangements. TCRdb provides this immuneACCESS table in a form limited to in-frame rearrangements. Some clones are lacking; in checked studies, under half of them reflect an unresolved V gene, and why the rest are absent is not known. From that table come the V and J calls and clone size; the DNA was used to work out D and trimming. Across this sample there are hundreds of thousands of clones, with roughly 85% seen only once. The top ten constitute 2% to 3% of the sample.

In the prospective study, participants were roughly 18 to 90 years old, resided in fewer than 25 geographic areas of the United States, and were enrolled through a virtual design. To assign participants to cohorts, the prospective study relied on clinical history that participants themselves reported in a screening survey and a study questionnaire. Recovered participants in ImmuneRACE Cohort 3 were defined by two consecutive negative NP/OP PCR tests, clearance by a healthcare professional, or resolution of symptoms. In the prospective study, mobile phlebotomists collected whole blood, serum and a nasopharyngeal or oropharyngeal swab from each participant. Prospective study participants could optionally give additional blood draws and questionnaires over an approximately 2-month period. Prospective study blood samples were shipped either frozen or at room temperature before DNA extraction. Study-level results and caveats: How much clinical and demographic metadata was included differed by source and by participant, and the metadata was provided uncurated.

This clonotype was sampled from a woman aged 45-65 years who had recovered from COVID-19. Material: PBMCs or T cells enriched from blood (not recorded which). The V and J genes are TRBV28 and TRBJ2-3, with 8 bases matching TRBD2. The CDR3 in this case is CASRTSGTDTQYF. In nucleotide form, the sequence is TGTGCCAGCAGGACTAGCGGCACAGATACGCAGTATTTT. The CDR3, completed at both ends by the reference TRBV28 and TRBJ2-3 genes, gives the full variable domain DVKVTQSSRYLVKRTGEKVFLECVQDMDHENMFWYRQDPGLGLRLIYFSYDVKMKEKGDIPEGYSVSREKKERFSLILESASTNQTSMYLCASRTSGTDTQYFGPGTRLTVL.